This T cell receptor (beta chain) was recorded in a study of blood T cell repertoires in COVID-19. The length of the CDR3 is 19 residues. Trimming took off 0 bases at V and 0 bases at J, with 18 bases between the two ends. Germline-derived CDR1 and CDR2 are MGHRA and YSYEKL. Data came from immunoSEQ multiplex PCR; TCRdb stores just in-frame clones and leaves some out. The sample holds fewer than 90,000 clones, just over 85% seen once. This TCR came from an elderly woman with active or convalescent COVID-19. The chain links TRBV4-1 to TRBJ2-1; tentative D call: TRBD2 (6 bases). Sequencing input: peripheral blood. The CDR3 region is CASSQDRDSGLSSYNEQFF. In DNA, the CDR3 is TGCGCCAGCAGCCAAGATCGAGATAGCGGACTTAGCTCCTACAATGAGCAGTTCTTC.